This T cell receptor beta chain emerged from a study of OX40 agonist ivuxolimab in advanced cancers. Study as a whole: Under the entry rules, prior anti-PD-1, anti-PD-L1 or anti-CTLA-4 therapy was allowed, and less than 50% had some.

This clone occurred once. Produced via immunoSEQ multiplex PCR; TCRdb's table is partial and in-frame only. The table lists more than 65,000 clones, approximately 90% of them singletons. The V and J ends lost 5 bases and 1 base, in that order; junction bases with no gene match: 8. Looked up from germline, CDR1 is SGHAT and CDR2 is FQNNGV. CDR3 size: 16 residues. The sequenced sample was CD4+ or CD8+ T cells sorted from blood, obtained in a trial of the OX40 agonist ivuxolimab. The TCR was taken from an adult with an advanced solid tumor such as melanoma, head and neck, liver or kidney cancer. The chain carries TRBV11-2 and TRBJ2-7, with 10 positions matching TRBD1. CDR3 residues: CASSPGDRGRSYEQYF. The CDR3 DNA sequence: TGTGCCAGCAGCCCGGGGGACAGGGGAAGGTCCTACGAGCAGTACTTC.